This T cell receptor (beta chain) is from a study of breast tumors, draining lymph nodes, adjacent tissues (dated by TCRdb to 2016 to 2017). About the study as a whole: The study compared TCR beta repertoires across tumor, adjacent nontumor tissue and axillary lymph nodes from breast cancer patients. The study was designed to assess the relationships and possible T-cell exchange between tumor, surrounding tissue and draining lymph node repertoires in human breast cancer. On the study overall, not on this receptor specifically: Tumors showed preferential V and J gene usage, and their T-cell repertoire diversity fell below that of lymph nodes yet above that of nontumor tissue. The data were considered consistent with most tumor T cells being derived from the lymph node and subsequently expanding within tumor tissue. In luminal-like breast cancer, tumor and nontumor tissue repertoires resembled each other significantly more than in basal-like breast cancer. The conclusion that tumor T cells originate in lymph nodes was framed as consistent with a hypothesis rather than directly demonstrated.

The adjacent samples were made up of nontumor breast tissue that surrounded the tumor. CDR1 and CDR2 (MNHEY, SVGEGT) derive from the germline V gene. Measured from the cysteine to the phenylalanine, the CDR3 is 18 residues long. Of all the DNA, just the CDR3 is kept, 54 bases in frame from base 1. The trim is 5 bases for V and 0 bases for J, with a gap of 20 bases between the germline ends. The table lists this clonotype with many counts. Its antigen has not been determined. Base quality data are lacking; no much larger clone is found one base away. This sample was sequenced with an Illumina HiSeq 2000. TCR beta chain libraries were generated by multiplex PCR amplification. The amplified TCR beta chain products were analyzed by high-throughput sequencing. TCRdb ran its own pipeline on the public reads, namely fastp trimming at Q25 and MiXCR clone calling, and kept in-frame beta chains. Rows merge per CDR3 protein into single entries with the most common DNA and genes. The sample table records more than 10,000 distinct CDR3 sequences; roughly 62% of these occur just once. The leading ten clones occupy approximately 49% of the sample.

Sequencing was performed on tumor-adjacent breast tissue. Recombination connected TRBV6-2 or TRBV6-3 to TRBJ1-5; TRBD1 could be the D gene, as 5 bases match. The receptor comes from a female donor with breast cancer. Some clones in this sample may be carry-over from other donors' samples. Here the CDR3 is given as CASSPKPLGDYSNQPQHF. The sequenced DNA: TGTGCCAGCAGTCCAAAACCCCTGGGGGACTATAGCAATCAGCCCCAGCATTTT.